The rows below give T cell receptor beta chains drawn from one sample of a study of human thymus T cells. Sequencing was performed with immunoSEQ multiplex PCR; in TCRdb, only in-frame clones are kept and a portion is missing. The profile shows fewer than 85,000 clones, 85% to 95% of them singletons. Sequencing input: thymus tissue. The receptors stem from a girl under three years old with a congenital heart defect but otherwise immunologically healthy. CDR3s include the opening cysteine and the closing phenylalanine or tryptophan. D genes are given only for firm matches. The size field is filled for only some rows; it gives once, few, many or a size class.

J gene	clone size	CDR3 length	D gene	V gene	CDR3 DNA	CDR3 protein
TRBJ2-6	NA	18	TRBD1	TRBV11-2	TGTGCCAGCAGCCTCACCGGGACAGATGTCTCTGGGGCCAACGTCCTGACTTTC	CASSLTGTDVSGANVLTF
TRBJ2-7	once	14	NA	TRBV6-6	TGTGCCAGCAGGCTCGACTTTTTCTCCTACGAGCAGTACTTC	CASRLDFFSYEQYF
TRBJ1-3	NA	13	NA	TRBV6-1	TGTGCCAGCGGGACTTTCTCTGGAAACACCATATATTTT	CASGTFSGNTIYF
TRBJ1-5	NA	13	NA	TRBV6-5	TGTGCCAGCAGTTCGAGTAGCAATCAGCCCCAGCATTTT	CASSSSSNQPQHF
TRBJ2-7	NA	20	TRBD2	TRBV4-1	TGCGCCAGCAGCCAAGAAAGGGGACTAGCGGGAGGGCCCAATCCCTACGAGCAGTACTTC	CASSQERGLAGGPNPYEQYF
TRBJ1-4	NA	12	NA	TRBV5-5	TGTGCCAGCAGCAGGCCGGGGGAAAAACTGTTTTTT	CASSRPGEKLFF
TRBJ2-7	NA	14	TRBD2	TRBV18	TGTGCCAGCTCACGACTAGCGGGATTCCACGAGCAGTACTTC	CASSRLAGFHEQYF
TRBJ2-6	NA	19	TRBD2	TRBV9	TGTGCCAGCAGCCCTAGGGGGGCGGGAGGCCGCTCTGGGGCCAACGTCCTGACTTTC	CASSPRGAGGRSGANVLTF
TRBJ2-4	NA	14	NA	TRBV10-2	TGCGCCAGCAGCACCGGACTAGCCAAAAACATTCAGTACTTC	CASSTGLAKNIQYF
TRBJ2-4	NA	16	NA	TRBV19	TGTGCCAGTAGTACCGAAGGCACAGGGGCCAAAAACATTCAGTACTTC	CASSTEGTGAKNIQYF
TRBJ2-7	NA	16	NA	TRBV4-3	TGCGCCAGCAGCCAAGATCGGGGGACAAAGACCTACGAGCAGTACTTC	CASSQDRGTKTYEQYF
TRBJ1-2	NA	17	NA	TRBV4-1	TGCGCCAGCAGCCAAGATCGTGGTGCGGAGAAGTGTGGAGGCTACACCTTC	CASSQDRGAEKCGGYTF
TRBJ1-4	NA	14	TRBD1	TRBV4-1	TGCGCCAGCAGCCTGACAGGGAATCGTGAAAAACTGTTTTTT	CASSLTGNREKLFF
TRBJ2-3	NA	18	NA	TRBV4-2	TGTGCCAGCAGCCAAGGGTCCTTTAGCGGAGGGAGCACAGATACGCAGTATTTT	CASSQGSFSGGSTDTQYF
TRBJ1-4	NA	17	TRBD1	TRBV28	TGTGCCAGCAGCGACACGACAGGGGAGGGCGGCAATGAAAAACTGTTTTTT	CASSDTTGEGGNEKLFF
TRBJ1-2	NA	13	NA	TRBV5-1	TGCGCCAGCCGCCCCGAGGTCCGGGGAGGCTACACCTTC	CASRPEVRGGYTF
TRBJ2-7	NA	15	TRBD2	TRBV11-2	TGTGCCAGCAGCTTAGTACCTAGCGGATCCTACGAGCAGTACTTC	CASSLVPSGSYEQYF
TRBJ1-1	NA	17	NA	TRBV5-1	TGCGCCAGCAGCTTGGAACCTCCGGGTCGGGGAAACACTGAAGCTTTCTTT	CASSLEPPGRGNTEAFF
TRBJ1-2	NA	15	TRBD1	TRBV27	TGTGCCAGCAGTCAAACAGGGGAACTTAACTATGGCTACACCTTC	CASSQTGELNYGYTF
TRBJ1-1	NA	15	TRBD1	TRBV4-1	TGCGCCAGCAGCCAACCCGACAGGGGGCGGTCCGAAGCTTTCTTT	CASSQPDRGRSEAFF
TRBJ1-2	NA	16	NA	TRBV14	TGTGCCAGCAGCCAAGAAACGGGCCCGGAACATCAGGGCTACACCTTC	CASSQETGPEHQGYTF
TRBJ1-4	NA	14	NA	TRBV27	TGTGCCAGCGGGACGGGACTCACTAATGAAAAACTGTTTTTT	CASGTGLTNEKLFF
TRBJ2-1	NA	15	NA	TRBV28	TGTGCCAGCATCCAGAGAGCGGGTAGGCCCAATGAGCAGTTCTTC	CASIQRAGRPNEQFF
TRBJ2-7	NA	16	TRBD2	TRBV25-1	TGTGCCAGCAGTCGGGCCCAAGGCGGGAGCGGGTACGAGCAGTACTTC	CASSRAQGGSGYEQYF
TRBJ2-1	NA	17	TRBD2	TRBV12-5	TGTGCTAGTGGCGATCGACTAGCGGGAGGGTCTTACAATGAGCAGTTCTTC	CASGDRLAGGSYNEQFF
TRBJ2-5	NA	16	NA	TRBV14	TGTGCCAGCAGCCAATCCTGGCCCGCAGCAAGAGAGACCCAGTACTTC	CASSQSWPAARETQYF
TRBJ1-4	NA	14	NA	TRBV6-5	TGTGCCAGCAGTCCCCGGGCCCCATGTGAAAAACTGTTTTTT	CASSPRAPCEKLFF
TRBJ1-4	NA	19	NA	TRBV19	TGTGCCAGTAGTACCCACCCCCGGACTTCCTCTGCAACTAATGAAAAACTGTTTTTT	CASSTHPRTSSATNEKLFF
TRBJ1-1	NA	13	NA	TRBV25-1	TGTGCCAGCAGTGGAGACTTGAACACTGAAGCTTTCTTT	CASSGDLNTEAFF
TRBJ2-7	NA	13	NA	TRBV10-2	TGCGCCAGCAGTGAGCCTAGCGCCATTGAGCAGTACTTC	CASSEPSAIEQYF
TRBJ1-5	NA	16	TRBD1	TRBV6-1	TGTGCCATCAGTGAGTCCGGGACAGGGTTCGTTCAGCCCCAGCATTTT	CAISESGTGFVQPQHF
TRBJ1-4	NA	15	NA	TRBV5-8	TGTGCCAGCAGCGGTTTGAAGGAGGGGGGAGAAAAACTGTTTTTT	CASSGLKEGGEKLFF
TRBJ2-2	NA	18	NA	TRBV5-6	TGTGCCAGCAGCTTAGGTAGCGCGACACCCGGGGACACCGGGGAGCTGTTTTTT	CASSLGSATPGDTGELFF
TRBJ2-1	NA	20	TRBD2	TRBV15	TGTGCCACCAGCAGAGATCGAGGGGCTCTAGCGGGAGGTCCCTACAATGAGCAGTTCTTC	CATSRDRGALAGGPYNEQFF
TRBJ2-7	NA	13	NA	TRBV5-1	TGCGCCAGCACCCCGACAGATTCATACGAGCAGTACTTC	CASTPTDSYEQYF
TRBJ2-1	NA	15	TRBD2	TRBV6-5	TGTGCCAGCAGCGAGAAGCGGGAGCCCTACAATGAGCAGTTCTTC	CASSEKREPYNEQFF
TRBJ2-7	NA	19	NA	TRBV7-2	TGTGCCAGCAGCTTCAAAGTACTGGACAGCCCAGGATTCTCCTACGAGCAGTACTTC	CASSFKVLDSPGFSYEQYF
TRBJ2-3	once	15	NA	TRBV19	TGTGCCAGTAGTATAGGACCAGGGGGCACAGATACGCAGTATTTT	CASSIGPGGTDTQYF
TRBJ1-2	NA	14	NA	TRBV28	TGTGCCAGCAGTTTTGGCGACCCCCTCTATGGCTACACCTTC	CASSFGDPLYGYTF
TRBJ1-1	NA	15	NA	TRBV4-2	TGTGCCAGCAGCCAAGACATGGGGGCGGCCACTGAAGCTTTCTTT	CASSQDMGAATEAFF
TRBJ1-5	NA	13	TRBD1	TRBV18	TGTGCCAGCTCACCTATAGCCGGGACAGGGGAGCATTTT	CASSPIAGTGEHF
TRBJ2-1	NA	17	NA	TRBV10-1	TGCGCCAGCAGTGCAGGGCCTAAGGGAAGCTCCTACAATGAGCAGTTCTTC	CASSAGPKGSSYNEQFF
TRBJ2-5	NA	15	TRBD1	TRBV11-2	TGTGCCAGCAGGCGCGAGAGACAGGGCGGGGAGACCCAGTACTTC	CASRRERQGGETQYF
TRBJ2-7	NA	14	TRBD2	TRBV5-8	TGTGCCAGGGGAGCGGGAGACACCTCCTACGAGCAGTACTTC	CARGAGDTSYEQYF
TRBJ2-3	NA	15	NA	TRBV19	TGTGCCAGTAGTAGGTACAGGGCGGGCACAGATACGCAGTATTTT	CASSRYRAGTDTQYF
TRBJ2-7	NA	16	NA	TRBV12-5	TGTGCTAGTGGTTTGGACCCCCGGGGGAGGTATTACGAGCAGTACTTC	CASGLDPRGRYYEQYF
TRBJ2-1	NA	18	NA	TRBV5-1	TGCGCCAGCAGCTTTCACGGGGTGGGGAGGAACTCCTACAATGAGCAGTTCTTC	CASSFHGVGRNSYNEQFF
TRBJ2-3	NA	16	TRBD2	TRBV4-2	TGTGCCATCCCCGGGGCTAGCGGGACTAGCACAGATACGCAGTATTTT	CAIPGASGTSTDTQYF
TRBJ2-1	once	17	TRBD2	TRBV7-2	TGTGCCAGCAGTTGGGGATGGATCCGGGACTACGAGGCTGAGCAGTTCTTC	CASSWGWIRDYEAEQFF
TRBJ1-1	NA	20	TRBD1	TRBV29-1	TGCAGCGTTGAAAGTGGGCCTTTGACAGGGGGCGGAGGGTTTGGAGGTGAAGCTTTCTTT	CSVESGPLTGGGGFGGEAFF
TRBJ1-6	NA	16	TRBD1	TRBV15	TGTGCCACCAGCAGAGATCTTAACAGGGGGTTTCCACCCCTCCACTTT	CATSRDLNRGFPPLHF
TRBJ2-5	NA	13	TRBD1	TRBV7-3	TGTGCCAGCAGTACAGGGGTCCGGGAGACCCAGTACTTC	CASSTGVRETQYF
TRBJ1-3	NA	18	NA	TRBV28	TGTGCCAGCAGTGCGACAAGCGGACGCTTAAGCTCTGGAAACACCATATATTTT	CASSATSGRLSSGNTIYF
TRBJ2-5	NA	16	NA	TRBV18	TGTGCCAGCTCACCACGGTGGGCTACCATCCAAGAGACCCAGTACTTC	CASSPRWATIQETQYF
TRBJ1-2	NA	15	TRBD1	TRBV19	TGTGCCAGTACTAGGAGGACAGGGAGTATGAATGGCTACACCTTC	CASTRRTGSMNGYTF